Sequencing of this T cell receptor (beta chain) was carried out in a study of T cell responses to AZD1222 COVID-19 vaccine. Sequencing was performed with immunoSEQ multiplex PCR; in TCRdb, only in-frame clones are kept and a portion is missing. The table includes under 200,000 clones, roughly 94% detected once. The length of the CDR3 is 13 residues. The V gene lost 6 bases and the J gene lost 3 bases, with 12 bases spanning the gap. Per the germline V gene, CDR1 is MNHEY and CDR2 is SVGAGI. The input for sequencing was peripheral blood, taken on day 0 of AZD1222 vaccination. This sequence originates from an adult in good health. The J gene is TRBJ2-7, the V gene TRBV6-5, with a tentative D call TRBD1 (6 bases). The CDR3 region is CASSRTVFYEQYF. DNA for the CDR3: TGTGCCAGCAGCCGGACAGTATTCTACGAGCAGTACTTC.